The clone carrying this TCR beta chain has a single count. The target antigen is unknown. This sample is drawn from a study of cytomegalovirus exposure and HLA in healthy donors. General observations from the study: Among TCR beta chains, those listed as cytomegalovirus-associated numbered some 160. Available immune exposure information was restricted to CMV serostatus only. In vitro assays verified that a few CMV-associated chains recognized CMV antigens specifically.

The study ran its PCR with 60 Vbeta and 13 Jbeta primers. The data were produced by immunoSEQ multiplex PCR, yet TCRdb's version contains in-frame clones alone and is incomplete. The sample has 120,000 or so clones, 73% seen once. The germline CDR1 and CDR2 sequences are SGHTA and FQGTGA. V was clipped by 8 bases and J by 5 bases; unmatched bases: 3. The CDR3 sequence is 12 residues long. This TCR was sampled from a woman aged 40 to 50 in good health and CMV-seronegative. Sequencing used PBMCs. The chain is built from TRBV7-3 and TRBJ2-1, with TRBD2 matching over 7 bases. The CDR3 region has the DNA TGTGCCAGCTCTAGCGGAAACAATGAGCAGTTCTTC. Residues: CASSSGNNEQFF.